This TCR beta chain was captured in a study of CD8 T cells in ankylosing spondylitis. This clonotype occurred a few times. Its antigen remains unknown. A single record per CDR3 protein comes from TCRdb applying MiXCR to the 5' RACE reads. The sample gives some 240,000 distinct CDR3 sequences, 5.5% to 7.5% of which show up once; approximately 15% is in the top ten. Study findings and constraints: Reported data indicate significant enrichment of disease-linked clones within matched ankylosing spondylitis synovial fluid. A TCR beta motif of 8 or 9 highly homologous variants appeared characteristic of ankylosing spondylitis blood.

Per the germline V gene, CDR1 is KGHSH and CDR2 is LQKENI. The CDR3 is 14 amino acids. Trimming removed 6 bases at V and 7 bases at J, with 18 bases between. The sequencing sample was made of blood, either unsorted or a sorted T cell fraction (not recorded which). This TCR was recovered from a male donor with ankylosing spondylitis. The chain couples TRBV18 to TRBJ2-5; tentative D call: TRBD2 (5 bases). CDR3 in DNA: TGTGCCAGCTCGCCAGCGGAATCCCCCGGGACCCAGTACTTC. Protein: CASSPAESPGTQYF.